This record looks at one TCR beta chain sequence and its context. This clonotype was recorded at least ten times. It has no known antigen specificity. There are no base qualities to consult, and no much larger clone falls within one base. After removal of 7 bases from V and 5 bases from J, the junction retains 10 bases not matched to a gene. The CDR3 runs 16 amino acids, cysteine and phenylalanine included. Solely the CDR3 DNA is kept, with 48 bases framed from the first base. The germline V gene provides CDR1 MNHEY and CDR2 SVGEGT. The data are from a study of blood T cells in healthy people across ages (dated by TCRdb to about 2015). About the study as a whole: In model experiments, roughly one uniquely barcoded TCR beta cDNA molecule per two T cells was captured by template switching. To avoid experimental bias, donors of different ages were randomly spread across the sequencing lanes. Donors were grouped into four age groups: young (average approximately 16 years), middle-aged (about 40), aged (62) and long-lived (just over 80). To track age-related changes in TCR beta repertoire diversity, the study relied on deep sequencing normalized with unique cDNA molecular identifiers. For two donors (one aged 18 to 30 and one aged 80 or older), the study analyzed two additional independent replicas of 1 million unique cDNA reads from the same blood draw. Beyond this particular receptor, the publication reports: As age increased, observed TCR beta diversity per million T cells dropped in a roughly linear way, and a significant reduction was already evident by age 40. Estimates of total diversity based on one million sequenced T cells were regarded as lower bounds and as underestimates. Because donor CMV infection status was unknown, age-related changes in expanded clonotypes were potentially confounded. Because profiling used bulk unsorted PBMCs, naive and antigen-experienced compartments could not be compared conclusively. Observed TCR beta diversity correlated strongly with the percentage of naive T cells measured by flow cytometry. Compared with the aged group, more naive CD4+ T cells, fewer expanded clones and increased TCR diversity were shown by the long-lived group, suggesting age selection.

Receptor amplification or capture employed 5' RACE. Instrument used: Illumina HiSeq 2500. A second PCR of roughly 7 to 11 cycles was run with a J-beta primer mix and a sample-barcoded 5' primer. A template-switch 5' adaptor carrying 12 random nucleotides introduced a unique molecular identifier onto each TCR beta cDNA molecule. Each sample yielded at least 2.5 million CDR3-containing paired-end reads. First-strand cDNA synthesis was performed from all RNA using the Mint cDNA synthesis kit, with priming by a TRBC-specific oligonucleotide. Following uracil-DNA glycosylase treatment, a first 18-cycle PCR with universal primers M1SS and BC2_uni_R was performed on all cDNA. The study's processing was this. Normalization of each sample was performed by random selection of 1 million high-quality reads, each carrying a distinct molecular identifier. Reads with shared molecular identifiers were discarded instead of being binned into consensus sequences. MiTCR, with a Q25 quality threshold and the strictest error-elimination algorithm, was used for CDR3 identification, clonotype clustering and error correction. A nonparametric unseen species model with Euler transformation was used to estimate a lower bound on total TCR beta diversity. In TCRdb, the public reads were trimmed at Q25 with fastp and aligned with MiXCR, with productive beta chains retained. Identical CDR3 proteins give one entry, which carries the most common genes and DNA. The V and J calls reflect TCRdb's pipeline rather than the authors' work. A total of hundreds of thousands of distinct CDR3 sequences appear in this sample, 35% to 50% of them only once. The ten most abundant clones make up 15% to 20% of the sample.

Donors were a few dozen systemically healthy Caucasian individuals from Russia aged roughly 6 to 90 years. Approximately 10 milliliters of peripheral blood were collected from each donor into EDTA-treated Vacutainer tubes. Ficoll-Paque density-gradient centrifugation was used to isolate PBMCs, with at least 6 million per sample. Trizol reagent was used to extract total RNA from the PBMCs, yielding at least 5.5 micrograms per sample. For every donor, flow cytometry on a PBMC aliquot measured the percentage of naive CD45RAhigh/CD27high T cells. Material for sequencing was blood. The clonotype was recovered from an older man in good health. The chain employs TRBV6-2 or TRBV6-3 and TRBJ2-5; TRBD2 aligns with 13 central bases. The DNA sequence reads TGTGCCAGCACTCGAAGGAGGACTAGCGGGAGTGAGACCCAGTACTTC. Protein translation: CASTRRRTSGSETQYF.